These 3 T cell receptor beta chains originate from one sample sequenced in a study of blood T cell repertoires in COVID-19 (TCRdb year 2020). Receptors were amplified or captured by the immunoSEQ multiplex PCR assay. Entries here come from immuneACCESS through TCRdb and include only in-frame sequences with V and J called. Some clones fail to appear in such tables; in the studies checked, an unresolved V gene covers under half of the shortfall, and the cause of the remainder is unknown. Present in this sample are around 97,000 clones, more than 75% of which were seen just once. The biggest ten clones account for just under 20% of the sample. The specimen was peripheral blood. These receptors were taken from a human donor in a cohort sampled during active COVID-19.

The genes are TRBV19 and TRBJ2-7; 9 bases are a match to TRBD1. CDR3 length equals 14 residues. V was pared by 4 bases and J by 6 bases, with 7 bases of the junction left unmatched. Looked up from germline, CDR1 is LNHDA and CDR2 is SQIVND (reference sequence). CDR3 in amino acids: CASSRTGESAEQYF. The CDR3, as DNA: TGTGCCAGTAGTAGGACAGGGGAATCGGCCGAGCAGTACTTC.

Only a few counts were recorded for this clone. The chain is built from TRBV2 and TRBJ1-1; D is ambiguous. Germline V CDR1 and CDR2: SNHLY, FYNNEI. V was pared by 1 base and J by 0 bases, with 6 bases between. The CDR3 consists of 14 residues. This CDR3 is CASSEGRLNTEAFF. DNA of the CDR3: TGTGCCAGCAGTGAAGGTAGATTGAACACTGAAGCTTTCTTT. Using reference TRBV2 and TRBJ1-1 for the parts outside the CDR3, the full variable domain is EPEVTQTPSHQVTQMGQEVILRCVPISNHLYFYWYRQILGQKVEFLVSFYNNEISEKSEIFDDQFSVERPDGSNFTLKIRSTKLEDSAMYFCASSEGRLNTEAFFGQGTRLTVV.

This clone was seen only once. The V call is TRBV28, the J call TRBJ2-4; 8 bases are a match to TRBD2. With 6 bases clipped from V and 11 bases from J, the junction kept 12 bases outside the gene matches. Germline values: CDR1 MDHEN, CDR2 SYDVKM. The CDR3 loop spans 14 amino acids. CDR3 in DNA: TGTGCCAGCAGCGCCCCGACAAGGCGGGAGGTTCAGTACTTC. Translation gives CASSAPTRREVQYF.